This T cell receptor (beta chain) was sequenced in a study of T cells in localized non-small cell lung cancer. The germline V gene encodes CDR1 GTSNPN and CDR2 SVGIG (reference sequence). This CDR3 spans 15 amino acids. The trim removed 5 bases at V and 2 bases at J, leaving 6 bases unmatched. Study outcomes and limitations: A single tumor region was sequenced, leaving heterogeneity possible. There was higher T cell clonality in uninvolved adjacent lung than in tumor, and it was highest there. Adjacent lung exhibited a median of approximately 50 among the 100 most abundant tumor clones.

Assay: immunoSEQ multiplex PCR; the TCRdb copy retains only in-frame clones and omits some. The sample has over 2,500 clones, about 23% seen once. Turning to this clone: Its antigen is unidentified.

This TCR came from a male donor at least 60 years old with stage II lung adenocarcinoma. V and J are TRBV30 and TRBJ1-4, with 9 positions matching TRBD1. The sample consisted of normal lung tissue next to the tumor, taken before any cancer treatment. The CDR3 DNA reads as TGTGCCTGGGCCGGGACAGGGCCCACTAATGAAAAACTGTTTTTT. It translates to CAWAGTGPTNEKLFF. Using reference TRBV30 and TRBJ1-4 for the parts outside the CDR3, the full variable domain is SQTIHQWPATLVQPVGSPLSLECTVEGTSNPNLYWYRQAAGRGLQLLFYSVGIGQISSEVPQNLSASRPQDRQFILSSKKLLLSDSGFYLCAWAGTGPTNEKLFFGSGTQLSVL.